This TCR beta chain is from a study of blood T cell repertoires in COVID-19. In the study overall: Italy, Spain and the United States were the sources of the convalescent and acute COVID-19 samples. From T cells, B-cell-depleted T cells, or PBMCs came the material, which was cDNA or gDNA.

Authors' data handling: Reference gene primer amplification gave nucleated cell count estimates. Libraries were prepared by immunoSEQ multiplex PCR; TCRdb keeps only in-frame clonotypes and omits some of them. D and trimming were read from the DNA, whereas the V and J calls and clone size are those reported in that table. The sample includes 250,000 to 300,000 clones, 70% to 90% seen only once; the top ten take roughly 0.8%. CDR1 and CDR2 (germline): SGHNT, YYREEE (reference sequence). This CDR3 is 14 amino acids long. Trimming pared 4 bases from V and 4 bases from J, leaving 14 bases between. The clonotype was recovered from a woman aged 25 to 39 with acute or convalescent COVID-19. Sequencing was carried out using peripheral blood. The chain carries TRBV5-4 and TRBJ1-2, with a tentative D call TRBD1 (5 bases). As DNA, the CDR3 is TGTGCCAGCAGCGCCACCGGGACTCCCTATGGCTACACCTTC. Encoded protein: CASSATGTPYGYTF.